These T cell receptor beta chains were read from a single sample in a study of T cells in Graves' hyperthyroidism and ophthalmopathy. TCRdb independently ran MiXCR on the multiplex PCR reads; one entry per CDR3 protein. The sample contains about 660,000 distinct CDR3 sequences, approximately 42% of which appear only once. Sequenced material: peripheral blood or thyroid tissue (not recorded which). These receptors all stem from an adult man with Graves' disease, either hyperthyroidism or ophthalmopathy (not recorded which). Each CDR3 is given with its conserved first and last residue. The D gene is left open where the match is weak. Some rows mark clone size as missing; the rest say once, few, many or name a class of expanded clone.

d_call | j_call | v_call | clone_size | cdr3_aa | cdr3_nt
TRBD2 | TRBJ2-7 | TRBV7-6 | . | CASSLAAGDSYEQYF | TGTGCCAGCAGCTTAGCGGCGGGGGACTCCTACGAGCAGTACTTC
. | TRBJ2-2 | TRBV7-3 | few | CASSFWGGELFF | TGTGCCAGCAGCTTTTGGGGCGGGGAGCTGTTTTTT
TRBD1 | TRBJ1-1 | TRBV2 | . | CASGRTGGYAAFF | TGTGCCAGCGGGCGGACAGGGGGGTACGCGGCTTTCTTT
. | TRBJ2-5 | TRBV7-3 | . | CASSQGGGRLETQYF | TGTGCCAGCAGCCAAGGGGGGGGACGGTTAGAGACCCAGTACTTC
TRBD1 | TRBJ2-7 | TRBV7-9 | . | CASSTRRDRGDYEQYF | TGTGCCAGCAGCACACGCCGGGACAGGGGGGACTACGAGCAGTACTTC
TRBD2 | TRBJ2-7 | TRBV7-9 | many | CASSLGFGLAGLEQYF | TGTGCCAGCAGCTTAGGTTTCGGACTAGCGGGACTCGAGCAGTACTTC
. | TRBJ2-7 | TRBV20-1 | many | CSARLQGSLGEQYF | TGCAGTGCTAGACTACAGGGATCTTTGGGCGAGCAGTACTTC
. | TRBJ1-4 | TRBV7-8 | few | CASSLDGENEKLFF | TGTGCCAGCAGCTTAGACGGAGAGAATGAAAAACTGTTTTTT
. | TRBJ1-6 | TRBV7-8 | many | CASSQVGSENSPLHF | TGTGCCAGCAGCCAAGTGGGATCGGAGAATTCACCCCTCCACTTT
. | TRBJ1-2 | TRBV19 | . | CASTGTYTNYGYTF | TGTGCCAGTACGGGGACCTACACTAACTATGGCTACACCTTC
TRBD1 | TRBJ1-4 | TRBV2 | . | CASPRTGNNEKLFF | TGTGCCAGCCCCAGGACAGGAAATAATGAAAAACTGTTTTTT
. | TRBJ1-5 | TRBV24-1 | few | CASSLLGYSNQPQHF | TGTGCCAGCAGTTTACTAGGGTATAGCAATCAGCCCCAGCATTTT
. | TRBJ1-3 | TRBV29-1 | . | CSVWGAGNTIYF | TGCAGCGTCTGGGGGGCTGGAAACACCATATATTTT
. | TRBJ2-7 | TRBV29-1 | . | CSVGWVGDEQYF | TGCAGCGTTGGGTGGGTGGGGGACGAGCAGTACTTC
. | TRBJ1-1 | TRBV7-9 | few | CASSLSAGGSTEAFF | TGTGCCAGCAGCTTATCTGCGGGGGGAAGCACTGAAGCTTTCTTT
TRBD1 | TRBJ2-5 | TRBV15 | many | CATSSQTGSETQYF | TGTGCCACCAGCAGCCAGACAGGGTCGGAGACCCAGTACTTC
. | TRBJ1-1 | TRBV7-9 | . | CASSLSVGGKDTEAFF | TGTGCCAGCAGTTTAAGCGTGGGGGGCAAAGACACTGAAGCTTTCTTT
. | TRBJ1-2 | TRBV11-2 | . | CASSLDSLNYGYTF | TGTGCCAGCAGCTTAGACAGTTTAAACTATGGCTACACCTTC
. | TRBJ1-5 | TRBV20-1 | . | CSARDPGRAQHF | TGCAGTGCTAGAGATCCGGGGCGGGCCCAGCATTTT
. | TRBJ2-7 | TRBV7-6 | many | CASSLATGHNYEQYF | TGTGCCAGCAGCTTAGCGACGGGACACAACTACGAGCAGTACTTC
. | TRBJ1-4 | TRBV5-1 | . | CASSLTGYNEKLFF | TGCGCCAGCAGCTTGACGGGTTATAATGAAAAACTGTTTTTT
. | TRBJ1-3 | TRBV9 | . | CASSVEGNSGNTIYF | TGTGCCAGCAGCGTAGAAGGGAACTCTGGAAACACCATATATTTT
. | TRBJ1-6 | TRBV7-8 | few | CASSSPGGPLHF | TGTGCCAGCAGCTCACCCGGGGGACCCCTCCACTTT
TRBD1 | TRBJ1-1 | TRBV20-1 | . | CSARPPDRARDGDTEAFF | TGCAGTGCTAGACCTCCCGACAGGGCCAGGGATGGCGACACTGAAGCTTTCTTT
. | TRBJ2-5 | TRBV12-3/TRBV12-4 | . | CASSPRTTPIVETQYF | TGTGCCAGCAGTCCCCGAACGACACCCATAGTGGAGACCCAGTACTTC
. | TRBJ1-1 | TRBV7-4 | . | CASSYSPGGSTEAFF | TGTGCCAGCAGTTACTCGCCGGGAGGGAGCACTGAAGCTTTCTTT
. | TRBJ1-5 | TRBV2 | . | CASRPGLKSNQPQHF | TGTGCCAGCAGACCGGGACTGAAGAGCAATCAGCCCCAGCATTTT
TRBD2 | TRBJ2-5 | TRBV19 | many | CASRTSGTETQYF | TGTGCCAGTAGGACTAGCGGGACTGAGACCCAGTACTTC
TRBD1 | TRBJ1-4 | TRBV29-1 | few | CSVEDGQGAVGEKLFF | TGCAGCGTTGAAGACGGGCAGGGGGCTGTAGGTGAAAAACTGTTTTTT
. | TRBJ1-1 | TRBV29-1 | . | CSVAGPPRVTGNTEAFF | TGCAGCGTTGCAGGCCCACCCCGGGTCACAGGAAACACTGAAGCTTTCTTT
TRBD1 | TRBJ1-1 | TRBV5-1 | . | CASSRTGTNEAFF | TGCGCCAGCAGCCGGACAGGTACTAACGAAGCTTTCTTT
. | TRBJ1-5 | TRBV19 | . | CASSISGIGNQPQHF | TGTGCCAGTAGTATTTCGGGGATTGGCAATCAGCCCCAGCATTTT
. | TRBJ2-5 | TRBV7-8 | many | CASSLDRPETQYF | TGTGCCAGCAGCTTAGATCGACCGGAGACCCAGTACTTC
TRBD1 | TRBJ2-5 | TRBV7-8 | . | CASSRITGGMETQYF | TGCGCCAGCAGCCGGATTACAGGGGGCATGGAGACCCAGTACTTC
TRBD1 | TRBJ1-3 | TRBV29-1 | . | CSPQGGDTIYF | TGCAGCCCGCAGGGGGGGGACACCATATATTTT
. | TRBJ1-5 | TRBV7-9 | once | CASSQVPENSNQPQHF | TGTGCCAGCAGCCAAGTCCCGGAGAATAGCAATCAGCCCCAGCATTTT
TRBD1 | TRBJ1-2 | TRBV2 | . | CASSETGGNGYTF | TGTGCCAGCAGCGAGACAGGGGGTAATGGCTACACCTTC
. | TRBJ1-3 | TRBV7-9 | few | CASSPGQSGAGSTIYF | TGTGCCAGCAGCCCAGGACAGTCGGGGGCCGGTTCGACCATATATTTT
TRBD1 | TRBJ2-5 | TRBV6-4 | . | CASSDLRQGPGETQYF | TGTGCCAGCAGTGACCTACGACAGGGGCCAGGGGAGACCCAGTACTTC
. | TRBJ1-2 | TRBV6-5 | few | CASSTGTNYYGYTF | TGTGCCAGCAGTACCGGGACTAACTACTATGGCTACACCTTC
. | TRBJ1-5 | TRBV20-1 | . | CSAPRGQETQHF | TGCAGTGCACCGAGGGGTCAAGAGACCCAGCATTTT
. | TRBJ2-2 | TRBV10-3 | . | CAISESGDFGELFF | TGTGCCATCAGTGAGTCTGGGGACTTTGGGGAGCTGTTTTTT
. | TRBJ1-5 | TRBV25-1 | . | CASSGGGSGNQPQHF | TGTGCCAGCAGTGGCGGCGGCAGCGGCAATCAGCCCCAGCATTTT
. | TRBJ2-7 | TRBV7-2 | few | CASSLDGSDSYEQYF | TGTGCCAGCAGCTTAGATGGTTCGGACTCCTACGAGCAGTACTTC
. | TRBJ1-6 | TRBV10-2 | once | CASSYDPGYNSPLHF | TGTGCCAGCAGTTACGACCCGGGCTATAATTCACCCCTCCACTTT
. | TRBJ1-5 | TRBV20-1 | few | CSASDPGVGQPQHF | TGCAGTGCTAGTGACCCAGGGGTGGGTCAGCCCCAGCATTTT
TRBD1 | TRBJ1-2 | TRBV10-1 | . | CAGGTGRNYGYTF | TGCGCCGGGGGGACAGGGCGTAACTATGGCTACACCTTC
. | TRBJ1-3 | TRBV7-4 | . | CASSQAFGGPGNTIYF | TGTGCCAGCAGCCAAGCGTTCGGGGGTCCCGGAAACACCATATATTTT
. | TRBJ2-3 | TRBV14 | . | CASSSQLLGTDTQYF | TGTGCCAGCAGCTCACAGTTGCTCGGCACAGATACGCAGTATTTT